The rows below give T cell receptor beta chains drawn from one sample of a study of shared clonotypes between healthy human individuals. Clones were read by immunoSEQ multiplex PCR, and TCRdb kept only the in-frame ones, dropping some. The top ten hold under 2% of the sample, which has about 2.1 million clones, 93% seen once. What was sequenced was naive CD8+ T cells from PBMCs. These receptors were obtained from a man younger than 35 in good health. Some clones in this sample may be carry-over from other donors' samples. CDR3s include the opening cysteine and the closing phenylalanine or tryptophan.

J,V,CDR3
TRBJ2-5,TRBV9,CASSVEAGGGQETQYF
TRBJ2-7,TRBV14,CASSQGGYTYEQYF
TRBJ1-1,TRBV7-9,CASSSREGGDTEAFF
TRBJ1-1,TRBV19,CASSSTGGWTEAFF
TRBJ2-1,TRBV15,CATSMSSLDEQFF
TRBJ1-1,TRBV11-1,CASSFADPGTGRGTAFF
TRBJ1-3,TRBV7-2,CASSLVRGGLGNTIYF
TRBJ2-1,TRBV6-1,CATISGIGSYNEQFF
TRBJ2-1,TRBV6-1,CASSDRTSPNEQFF
TRBJ2-1,TRBV9,CASSPGTTPNEQFF
TRBJ1-1,TRBV27,CASSLSSRTEAFF
TRBJ2-2,TRBV15,CATLGRDSGTRELFF
TRBJ1-1,TRBV11-2,CASRIGSTRTEAFF
TRBJ2-3,TRBV6-5,CASRTQGITDTQYF
TRBJ2-7,TRBV4-3,CASSQDRLAGGVSSYEQYF
TRBJ1-2,TRBV4-1,CASSQDRIGRAEYGYTF
TRBJ2-5,TRBV2,CASSENRGPETQYF
TRBJ2-7,TRBV19,CASSIGWGYEQYF
TRBJ1-3,TRBV2,CASSVLESIGNTIYF
TRBJ2-5,TRBV19,CASSSGTGRLETQYF
TRBJ2-6,TRBV29-1,CSVGRDSGANVLTF
TRBJ2-7,TRBV2,CASSDAAEQYF
TRBJ2-3,TRBV28,CASSLARDRGVQDTQYF
TRBJ2-1,TRBV27,CASSQASDGYPYNEQFF
TRBJ2-5,TRBV4-3,CASSQGTRETQYF
TRBJ2-3,TRBV5-6,CASSSWVDTQYF
TRBJ2-2,TRBV9,CASSVYQPGAGLAGDTGELFF
TRBJ2-5,TRBV7-9,CASSRDWADHRETQYF
TRBJ1-5,TRBV2,CASRKDGDQPQHF
TRBJ2-2,TRBV6-7,CASSYSGGDPGGSNTGELFF
TRBJ2-7,TRBV10-3,CAISEIHHPGGPHEQYF
TRBJ1-4,TRBV7-8,CASSLPFTGTNEKLFF
TRBJ2-3,TRBV10-3,CAISEYPDTQYF
TRBJ2-1,TRBV9,CASSGEPSGRTNEQFF
TRBJ2-1,TRBV10-3,CAINPIADSSYNEQFF
TRBJ2-2,TRBV2,CASSGEGEPHGTGELFF
TRBJ2-7,TRBV27,CASSFYSGNPYEQYF
TRBJ1-5,TRBV9,CASSVGPFNQPQHF
TRBJ2-2,TRBV27,CASRIQGPNTGELFF
TRBJ2-1,TRBV11-2,CASSPGGSTGVNEQFF
TRBJ2-1,TRBV4-1,CASSLAGSSYNEQFF
TRBJ1-1,TRBV9,CASSVVTAAEAFF
TRBJ2-7,TRBV7-3,CASSPLAGAPYEQYF
TRBJ2-3,TRBV7-9,CASSARLSYTQYF
TRBJ2-7,TRBV7-2,CASSRLLHEQYF
TRBJ2-1,TRBV7-3,CASSTDRGDNEQFF
TRBJ2-5,TRBV7-9,CASSSTGAGGETQYF
TRBJ1-1,TRBV6-4,CASSDEGGTEAFF
TRBJ2-7,TRBV27,CASSLTGTVLYF
TRBJ1-2,TRBV9,CASSAGGRIHYGYTF
TRBJ2-5,TRBV7-9,CASSPRLAGAINQETQYF
TRBJ2-7,TRBV14,CASSPLTNRGLSYEQYF
TRBJ2-3,TRBV27,CASSLLLAGSTDTQYF
TRBJ2-5,TRBV15,CATSSRGTSGFETQYF
TRBJ2-7,TRBV11-2,CASSPRQGSVYEQYF
TRBJ1-1,TRBV25-1,CASIGPGRSNTEAFF
TRBJ2-1,TRBV7-3,CASSLKAGTYNEQFF